This TCR beta chain was recorded in a study of post-analysis software for immune sequencing data. The overall study: Patients with relapsing-remitting, secondary progressive and progressive-relapsing multiple sclerosis courses were all represented.

Whole-study findings and limits: TRBV5-6, TRBV5-1 and TRBV20-1 belonged to a set of roughly five TRBV segments that were more frequent in patients than controls. People with multiple sclerosis had a significantly lower normalized Chao1 diversity than controls did.

Unique molecular identifiers tagged the TCR beta cDNA libraries. One entry per CDR3 protein results from TCRdb running MiXCR on the PCR reads. In the table there are about 540,000 distinct CDR3 sequences, around 36% of which are singletons. This CDR3 region has 17 residues. Trimming removed 0 bases from V and 7 bases from J; junction bases left unmatched: 8. A note on this clonotype: Antigen specificity is unknown.

The chain recombines TRBV12-3 or TRBV12-4 with TRBJ2-5, with 13 positions matching TRBD2. The sequence derives from a girl under 18 with multiple sclerosis. The sample comprised blood. The CDR3 sequence: CASSLARLAGGLGTQYF. The CDR3 DNA reads TGTGCCAGCAGTTTAGCTCGACTAGCGGGGGGTCTTGGGACCCAGTACTTC.